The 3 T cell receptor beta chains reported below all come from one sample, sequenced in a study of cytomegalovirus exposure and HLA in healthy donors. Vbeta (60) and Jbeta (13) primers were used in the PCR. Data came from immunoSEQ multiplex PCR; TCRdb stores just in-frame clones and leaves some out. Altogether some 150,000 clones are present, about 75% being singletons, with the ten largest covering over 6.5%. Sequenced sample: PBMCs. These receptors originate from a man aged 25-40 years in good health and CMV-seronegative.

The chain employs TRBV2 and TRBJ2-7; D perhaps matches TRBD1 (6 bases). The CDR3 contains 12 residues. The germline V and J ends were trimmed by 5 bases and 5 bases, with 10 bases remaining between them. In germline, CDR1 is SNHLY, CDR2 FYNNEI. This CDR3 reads CASSLTGNEQYF. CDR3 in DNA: TGTGCCAGCAGTCTAACAGGGAACGAGCAGTACTTC. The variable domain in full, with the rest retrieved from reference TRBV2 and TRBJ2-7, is EPEVTQTPSHQVTQMGQEVILRCVPISNHLYFYWYRQILGQKVEFLVSFYNNEISEKSEIFDDQFSVERPDGSNFTLKIRSTKLEDSAMYFCASSLTGNEQYFGPGTRLTVT.

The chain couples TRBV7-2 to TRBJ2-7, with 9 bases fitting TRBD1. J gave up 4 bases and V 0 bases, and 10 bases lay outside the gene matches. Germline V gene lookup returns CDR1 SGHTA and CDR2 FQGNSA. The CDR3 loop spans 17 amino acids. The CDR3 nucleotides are TGTGCCAGCAGCTTAGCCTCCACCGGGACAGGGTCGTACGAGCAGTACTTC. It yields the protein CASSLASTGTGSYEQYF.

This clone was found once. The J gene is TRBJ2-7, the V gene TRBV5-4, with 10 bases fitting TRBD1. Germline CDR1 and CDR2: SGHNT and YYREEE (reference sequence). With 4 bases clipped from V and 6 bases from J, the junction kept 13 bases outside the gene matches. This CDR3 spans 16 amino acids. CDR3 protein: CASSTGDWTGGSEQYF. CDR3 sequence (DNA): TGTGCCAGCAGCACCGGGGATTGGACAGGGGGAAGCGAGCAGTACTTC.